The next 27 T cell receptor beta chains were all read from a single sample in a study of patients and donors after allogeneic stem cell transplantation. TCRdb fed the RT-PCR reads into MiXCR, producing one record per CDR3 protein. Among around 150,000 distinct CDR3 sequences listed, about 32% were seen once. Sequencing input: blood, either unsorted or a sorted T cell fraction (not recorded which). Source of these receptors: a human donor who was either an allogeneic HSCT recipient or a stem cell or donor lymphocyte infusion donor (not recorded which). It is not recorded whose cells these are; they may come from a transplant donor.

This clonotype was counted between two and nine times. The rearrangement uses TRBV4-3 and TRBJ2-1; 11 nucleotides line up with TRBD1. The germline V gene encodes CDR1 LGHNA and CDR2 YSLEER. With V trimmed by 2 bases and J by 13 bases, 7 bases remained unmatched. The CDR3 consists of 14 residues. The CDR3 nucleotides are TGCGCCAGCAGCCAACAGGGACAGGGGGGCGTTCAGTTCTTC. It codes for CASSQQGQGGVQFF.

This clonotype was picked up a small number of times. The J gene is TRBJ1-6, the V gene TRBV6-5, with 7 bases fitting TRBD1. Trimming removed 5 bases from V and 6 bases from J; junction bases left unmatched: 10. The CDR3 has 16 amino acids. The V gene's germline CDR1 is MNHEY and CDR2 SVGAGI. The CDR3 DNA reads as TGTGCCAGCAGTCTTCTTACCGGGACAGCTAATTCACCCCTCCACTTT. Translated, it gives CASSLLTGTANSPLHF.

The chain recombines TRBV4-1 with TRBJ2-7, with TRBD1 matching over 7 bases. After removal of 1 base from V and 0 bases from J, the junction contained 3 bases not matched to a gene. The germline gives CDR1 MGHRA, CDR2 YSYEKL. The length of the CDR3 is 15 residues. CDR3 in amino acids: CASSQVDRSSYEQYF. Written as DNA, the CDR3 is TGCGCCAGCAGCCAAGTGGACAGGAGCTCCTACGAGCAGTACTTC.

This clonotype was detected a few times. The chain has TRBV12-3 or TRBV12-4 and TRBJ2-1; 11 bases match TRBD2. The CDR3 is 16 amino acids. With 4 bases clipped from V and 4 bases from J, the junction kept 6 bases outside the gene matches. CDR3 amino acids: CASSSRTSGRYNEQFF. CDR3 nucleotide sequence: TGTGCCAGCAGTTCCCGGACTAGCGGGCGGTACAATGAGCAGTTCTTC.

The CDR3 nucleotides read TGTGCCAGCAGCCAGAGGCTAGCGGGAGAATTTTACGAGCAGTACTTC. Its protein product is CASSQRLAGEFYEQYF. The gene calls are TRBV9 and TRBJ2-7, with 10 nucleotides matching TRBD2. Germline-derived CDR1 and CDR2 are SGDLS and YYNGEE. The CDR3 covers 16 residues. The junction had 11 bases not matched to a gene; V was cut back by 4 bases and J by 4 bases.

This clonotype has more than one count but fewer than ten. The chain links TRBV6-2 or TRBV6-3 to TRBJ2-3; 13 nucleotides align to TRBD2. Looked up from germline, CDR1 is MNHEY and CDR2 is SVGEGT. The CDR3 consists of 16 residues. V was clipped by 5 bases and J by 4 bases; unmatched bases: 6. The CDR3 DNA sequence: TGTGCCAGCAGTCCCGGACTAGCGGGAGACGCAGATACGCAGTATTTT. This gives the protein CASSPGLAGDADTQYF.

V and J are TRBV6-5 and TRBJ2-2; no reliable D call. This CDR3 is built from 11 residues. V lost 0 bases to trimming and J lost 13 bases, with 6 bases between them. Germline V CDR1 and CDR2: MNHEY, SVGAGI. In DNA, the CDR3 is TGTGCCAGCAGTTACTCGAATAGGCTGTTTTTT. Amino acids: CASSYSNRLFF.

The table lists this clonotype with a few counts. The chain joins TRBV9 to TRBJ2-7; D may match TRBD1 or TRBD2 (5 bases each). Germline assignment: CDR1 SGDLS and CDR2 YYNGEE. CDR3 size: 14 residues. Trimming took off 3 bases at V and 5 bases at J, with 15 bases between the two ends. The CDR3 nucleotides read TGTGCCAGCAGCGCCGGGGCCGAAACGCACGAGCAGTACTTC. As protein: CASSAGAETHEQYF.

This rearrangement joins TRBV4-3 to TRBJ2-2, with TRBD1 identical over 7 bases. CDR1 and CDR2 from the germline V gene are LGHNA and YSLEER. V shed 4 bases, J shed 3 bases, and the junction held 17 bases outside the gene matches. The CDR3 runs 19 residues. The CDR3 loop is CASSLKFRTGPWDTGELFF. The CDR3 DNA is TGCGCCAGCAGCCTAAAGTTCCGGACAGGTCCTTGGGACACCGGGGAGCTGTTTTTT.

This clonotype has a handful of counts. V gene TRBV7-2 combines with J gene TRBJ1-4; TRBD1 is a possible D gene (5 bases). The CDR3 totals 15 residues. The germline CDR1 and CDR2 sequences are SGHTA and FQGNSA. Trimming shortened V by 5 bases and J by 5 bases, and 15 bases separated the two germline ends. For the CDR3, the DNA is TGTGCCAGCAGCGTCGCAGGGTGGCCGAATGAAAAACTGTTTTTT. Its protein product is CASSVAGWPNEKLFF.

The chain links TRBV7-2 to TRBJ1-2; unclear D gene. The germline gives CDR1 SGHTA, CDR2 FQGNSA. The V end was cut by 0 bases, the J end by 8 bases, with 13 bases between. This CDR3 comprises 14 residues. Here the CDR3 DNA reads TGTGCCAGCAGCTTAGCCGGGCCCAGACGAGGCTACACCTTC. It specifies CASSLAGPRRGYTF.

This chain connects TRBV18 to TRBJ1-1; tentative D call: TRBD1 (6 bases). The CDR3 runs 14 residues. Germline V gene sequence: CDR1 KGHSH, CDR2 LQKENI. Trimming removed 5 bases from V and 2 bases from J, with 12 bases in between. The CDR3 reads CASSTGPKNTEAFF. The CDR3 nucleotides read TGTGCCAGCTCAACAGGGCCCAAAAACACTGAAGCTTTCTTT.

This sequence joins TRBV29-1 and TRBJ2-3, with 8 bases identical to TRBD1. The junction had 6 bases not matched to a gene; V was cut back by 0 bases and J by 4 bases. Germline CDR1 and CDR2: SQVTM and ANQGSEA. The CDR3 is made up of 15 amino acids. The CDR3 protein is CSVEDRDRGPDTQYF. The CDR3 DNA sequence: TGCAGCGTTGAAGATCGAGACAGGGGCCCAGATACGCAGTATTTT.

The genes are TRBV5-1 and TRBJ2-3; D gene unclear. CDR3 length: 12 residues. V was pared by 7 bases and J by 2 bases, with 8 bases between. The germline gives CDR1 SGHRS, CDR2 YFSETQ. The CDR3 region is CASGQATDTQYF. Written as DNA, the CDR3 is TGCGCCAGCGGGCAAGCCACAGATACGCAGTATTTT.

CDR3 DNA: TGTGCCAGCAGTTTTGAGGTTGGGCCCCAGCATTTT. Its protein is CASSFEVGPQHF. J is TRBJ1-5 and V is TRBV12-3 or TRBV12-4; D gene uncertain. This CDR3 spans 12 amino acids. Trimming shortened V by 3 bases and J by 9 bases, and 9 bases separated the two germline ends.

This chain uses TRBV6-5 with TRBJ1-6; 7 positions agree with TRBD1. Trimming removed 7 bases from V and 9 bases from J; junction bases left unmatched: 12. The length of the CDR3 is 15 residues. In germline, CDR1 is MNHEY, CDR2 SVGAGI. The CDR3 here is CASTSTGARSSPLHF. DNA for the CDR3: TGTGCCAGCACCTCAACAGGGGCGAGGAGTTCACCCCTCCACTTT.

This clonotype was seen more than once but under ten times. The V gene is TRBV7-2, the J gene TRBJ1-1; 10 bases fit TRBD1. V dropped 2 bases and J dropped 4; count of bases not matched to a gene: 7. Germline V gene sequence: CDR1 SGHTA, CDR2 FQGNSA. This CDR3 contains 16 residues. DNA of the CDR3: TGTGCCAGCAGCTTAATCCCTGGACAGGGGGTCACTGAAGCTTTCTTT. Translation: CASSLIPGQGVTEAFF.

This chain uses TRBV12-3 or TRBV12-4 with TRBJ2-5; TRBD1 is a possible D gene (5 bases). Trimming pared 7 bases from V and 4 bases from J, leaving 13 bases between. This CDR3 has 13 amino acids. CDR3 sequence: CASNRRVGETQYF. For the CDR3, the DNA is TGTGCCAGCAATCGCAGGGTGGGAGAGACCCAGTACTTC.

The rearrangement joins TRBV2 to TRBJ2-1; no clear D gene. V gave up 3 bases and J gave up 4 bases, with 7 bases separating them. CDR1 SNHLY and CDR2 FYNNEI come from the germline V gene. This CDR3 is 13 amino acids long. DNA of the CDR3: TGTGCCAGCAGTGACCCTGGGTACAATGAGCAGTTCTTC. Translation gives CASSDPGYNEQFF. Supplemented by reference TRBV2 and TRBJ2-1, the full variable domain reads EPEVTQTPSHQVTQMGQEVILRCVPISNHLYFYWYRQILGQKVEFLVSFYNNEISEKSEIFDDQFSVERPDGSNFTLKIRSTKLEDSAMYFCASSDPGYNEQFFGPGTRLTVL.

CDR3 sequence reads: CASSGGRAGANVLTF. CDR3 DNA sequence: TGCGCCAGCAGCGGCGGCAGGGCTGGGGCCAACGTCCTGACTTTC. The V call is TRBV5-1, the J call TRBJ2-6, with D possibly matching TRBD1 (5 bases). This CDR3 has 15 residues. V was shortened by 4 bases and J by 2 bases, with 10 bases between the two germline ends. In germline, CDR1 is SGHRS, CDR2 YFSETQ.

A single count supports this clonotype. The rearrangement joins TRBV10-3 to TRBJ2-2, with a tentative D call TRBD2 (5 bases). In germline, CDR1 is ENHRY, CDR2 SYGVKD. Trimming left V 0 bases short and J 4 bases short, with 9 bases between. The CDR3 extends over 15 amino acids. In nucleotides, the CDR3 is TGTGCCATCAGTGAGTCACCGGGGATCACCGGGGAGCTGTTTTTT. It is translated as CAISESPGITGELFF.

This clonotype was observed many times. The chain couples TRBV5-5 to TRBJ2-1; D is unresolved. This CDR3 spans 11 amino acids. V lost 4 bases to trimming and J lost 9 bases, with 8 bases between them. Per germline, CDR1 SGHKS and CDR2 YYEKEE (reference sequence). The CDR3 DNA reads TGTGCCAGCAGCGATATAGGTGAGCAGTTCTTC. Translated: CASSDIGEQFF.

CDR3 DNA: TGTGCCAGCAGTTACGACGCGACAGGGGTAAACACTGAAGCTTTCTTT. It is translated as CASSYDATGVNTEAFF. The genes are TRBV6-5 and TRBJ1-1, with 8 bases lining up with TRBD1. Germline values: CDR1 MNHEY, CDR2 SVGAGI. The CDR3 consists of 16 residues. J lost 2 bases, V lost 2 bases, and 7 bases had no gene match.

This clonotype was seen repeatedly, ten times or more. The chain combines TRBV5-1 with TRBJ1-2; TRBD1 matches at 7 bases. The junction had 6 bases not matched to a gene; V was cut back by 4 bases and J by 6 bases. The CDR3 length is 13 residues. Germline-derived CDR1 and CDR2 are SGHRS and YFSETQ. The CDR3 spells CASSLTGPDGYTF. The CDR3 region has the DNA TGCGCCAGCAGCCTGACAGGGCCTGATGGCTACACCTTC.

This chain uses TRBV27 with TRBJ2-3, with a possible D match to TRBD2 (6 bases). Germline assignment: CDR1 MNHEY and CDR2 SMNVEV (reference sequence). This CDR3 has 13 residues. V was trimmed by 4 bases and J by 6 bases, leaving 11 bases between them. The CDR3 DNA reads as TGTGCCAGCAGTTCCGGAGGGCTGGATACGCAGTATTTT. This gives the protein CASSSGGLDTQYF.

The chain has TRBV12-3 or TRBV12-4 and TRBJ2-7, with TRBD1 matching 8 bases. Unmatched junction bases numbered 7, after V lost 3 bases and J lost 3 bases. The CDR3 is 15 residues long. The CDR3, as DNA: TGTGCCAGCAGTTTGCCCAACAGGGGGATCTACGAGCAGTACTTC. Protein sequence: CASSLPNRGIYEQYF.

This clonotype was observed a handful of times. The chain has TRBV20-1 and TRBJ1-4, with 8 bases fitting TRBD1. The germline V gene encodes CDR1 DFQATT and CDR2 SNEGSKA (reference sequence). Unmatched junction bases numbered 6, after V lost 0 bases and J lost 6 bases. The CDR3 spans 15 residues. CDR3 sequence: CSARDRQGNYEKLFF. The CDR3, as DNA: TGCAGTGCTAGAGATCGACAGGGGAACTATGAAAAACTGTTTTTT.